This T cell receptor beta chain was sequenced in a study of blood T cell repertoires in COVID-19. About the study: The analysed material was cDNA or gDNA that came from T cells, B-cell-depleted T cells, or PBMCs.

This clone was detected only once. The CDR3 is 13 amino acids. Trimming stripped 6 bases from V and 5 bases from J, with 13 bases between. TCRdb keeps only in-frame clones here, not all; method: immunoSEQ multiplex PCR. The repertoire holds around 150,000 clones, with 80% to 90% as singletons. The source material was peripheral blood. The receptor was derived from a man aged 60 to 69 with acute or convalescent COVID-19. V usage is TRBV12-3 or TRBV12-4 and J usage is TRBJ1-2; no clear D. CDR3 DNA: TGTGCCAGCAGGCCAACCCCCCAGTATGGCTACACCTTC. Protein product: CASRPTPQYGYTF.